This T cell receptor (beta chain) was recorded in a study of T cell responses to AZD1222 COVID-19 vaccine. Overall study findings and caveats: Within unmutated variant regions lay the reported targets of nearly half of spike-specific TCRs. In a largely white British group with more females than males, clonal diversity was possibly underestimated.

Details on this clone: The antigen remains undetermined.

V was shortened by 1 base and J by 9 bases, with 7 bases between the two germline ends. The CDR3 sequence is 12 residues long. Germline V gene data show CDR1 as LGHDT and CDR2 as YNNKEL (reference sequence). Some clones are missing from TCRdb's copy, which holds only in-frame ones; the method was immunoSEQ multiplex PCR. The data show 90,000 or so clones, with around nine tenths seen just once and roughly 5% held by the top ten. It was second doses at about 4 or about 12 weeks that were pooled. This chain links TRBV3-1 (or the pseudogene TRBV3-2) with TRBJ2-1; D assignment may be TRBD1 or TRBD2 (5 bases each). The sequencing here drew on peripheral blood, taken 28 days after the second AZD1222 dose. The receptor was isolated from an adult who received the AZD1222 COVID-19 vaccine. The CDR3 loop is CASSQAGGEQFF. CDR3 coding DNA: TGTGCCAGCAGCCAAGCTGGGGGTGAGCAGTTCTTC.